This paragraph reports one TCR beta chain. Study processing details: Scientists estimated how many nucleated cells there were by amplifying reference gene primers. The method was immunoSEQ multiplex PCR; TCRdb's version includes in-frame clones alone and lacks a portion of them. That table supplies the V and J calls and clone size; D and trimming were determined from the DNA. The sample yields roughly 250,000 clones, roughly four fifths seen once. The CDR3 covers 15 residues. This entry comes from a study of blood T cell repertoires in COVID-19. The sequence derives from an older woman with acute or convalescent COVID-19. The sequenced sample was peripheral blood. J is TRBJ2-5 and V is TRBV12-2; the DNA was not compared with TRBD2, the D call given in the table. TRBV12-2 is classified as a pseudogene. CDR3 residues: CASRPRGRGQETQYF. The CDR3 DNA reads TGTGCAAGTCGCCCCCGGGGGCGGGGGCAAGAGACCCAGTACTTC.